The entry below describes one TCR beta chain. Its antigen is unidentified. This entry comes from a study of cytomegalovirus exposure and HLA in healthy donors. Germline V gene sequence: CDR1 SGHNT, CDR2 YYREEE (reference sequence). Trimming cost V 0 bases and J 4 bases, with 14 bases left between them. CDR3 length equals 15 residues. General study results and limits: The investigators catalogued 164 TCR beta chains as cytomegalovirus-associated. In a later analysis, roughly 17,000 TCR beta sequences were associated with HLA alleles at 0.05 false discovery rate.

Use of 60 Vbeta and 13 Jbeta primers characterized the PCR. This table comes from immunoSEQ multiplex PCR, and its TCRdb copy is limited to in-frame clones, with some not included. The table lists 200,000 to 250,000 clones, roughly 79% of them singletons, with roughly 2% in the top ten. The rearrangement uses TRBV5-4 and TRBJ2-7, with D possibly matching TRBD1 (6 bases). This TCR came from a man aged 18 to 29 in good health and CMV-seronegative. Specimen: PBMCs. CDR3 sequence reads: CASSLAEAGAYEQYF. CDR3 nucleotides: TGTGCCAGCAGCTTGGCCGAGGCAGGGGCTTACGAGCAGTACTTC. The entire variable domain, with the rest obtained from reference TRBV5-4 and TRBJ2-7, is as follows: ETGVTQSPTHLIKTRGQQVTLRCSSQSGHNTVSWYQQALGQGPQFIFQYYREEENGRGNFPPRFSGLQFPNYSSELNVNALELDDSALYLCASSLAEAGAYEQYFGPGTRLTVT.